The 5 T cell receptor beta chains presented below share a single source sample, sequenced in a study of cytomegalovirus exposure and HLA in healthy donors. The data were produced by immunoSEQ multiplex PCR, yet TCRdb's version contains in-frame clones alone and is incomplete. Of about 98,000 clones in the sample, roughly 90% were seen once. Sequencing was done on a sample of PBMCs. The receptors were gathered from a man aged 18 to 35 in good health and CMV-seropositive.

This chain connects TRBV11-1 to TRBJ1-5; D not resolved. The V gene lost 1 base and the J gene lost 6 bases, with 7 bases spanning the gap. Per germline, CDR1 SGHAT and CDR2 FQDESV (reference sequence). The CDR3 is made up of 13 amino acids. CDR3: CASSLEFGQPQHF. CDR3 DNA sequence: TGTGCCAGCAGCTTAGAATTCGGTCAGCCCCAGCATTTT.

This chain links TRBV13 with TRBJ1-1, with D perhaps TRBD1 (5 bases). The CDR3 spans 13 residues. The V end was cut by 1 base, the J end by 5 bases, with 8 bases between. Looked up from germline, CDR1 is PRHDT and CDR2 is FYEKMQ (reference sequence). CDR3 sequence (DNA): TGTGCCAGCAGCTTAGCCAGGGATACTGAAGCTTTCTTT. It specifies CASSLARDTEAFF. The full variable domain, with the rest looked up from reference TRBV13 and TRBJ1-1, is AAGVIQSPRHLIKEKRETATLKCYPIPRHDTVYWYQQGPGQDPQFLISFYEKMQSDKGSIPDRFSAQQFSDYHSELNMSSLELGDSALYFCASSLARDTEAFFGQGTRLTVV.

The genes are TRBV7-9 and TRBJ1-1; D is perhaps TRBD1 (5 bases). V gave up 1 base and J gave up 6 bases, with 6 bases separating them. This CDR3 is 12 amino acids long. CDR1 SEHNR and CDR2 FQNEAQ come from the germline V gene (reference sequence). The CDR3 protein is CASSLGGAEAFF. DNA for the CDR3: TGTGCCAGCAGCTTAGGGGGGGCTGAAGCTTTCTTT.

V gene TRBV28 combines with J gene TRBJ1-5; a possible D gene is TRBD1 (5 bases). The CDR3 sequence is 16 residues long. Germline CDR1 and CDR2: MDHEN and SYDVKM. The germline V and J ends were trimmed by 8 bases and 4 bases, with 21 bases remaining between them. DNA for the CDR3: TGTGCCAGCTCCAACCGGGGGGGGGACGGAAATCAGCCCCAGCATTTT. Its protein is CASSNRGGDGNQPQHF.

This clone was counted a few times. The chain joins TRBV7-9 to TRBJ1-2, with D unresolved. Germline assignment: CDR1 SEHNR and CDR2 FQNEAQ (reference sequence). The CDR3 loop spans 14 amino acids. V lost 1 base to trimming and J lost 4 bases, with 10 bases between them. This CDR3 is CASSLGQSAYGYTF. Written as DNA, the CDR3 is TGTGCCAGCAGCTTAGGGCAGTCCGCCTATGGCTACACCTTC. Full variable domain (remainder filled in from reference TRBV7-9 and TRBJ1-2): DTGVSQNPRHKITKRGQNVTFRCDPISEHNRLYWYRQTLGQGPEFLTYFQNEAQLEKSRLLSDRFSAERPKGSFSTLEIQRTEQGDSAMYLCASSLGQSAYGYTFGSGTRLTVV.